Following are 19 T cell receptor beta chains from one sample sequenced in a study of blood T cells in healthy people across ages. Alongside a J-beta primer mix, a sample-barcoded 5' primer served in a second PCR lasting about 7 to 11 cycles. A single record per CDR3 protein comes from TCRdb applying MiXCR to the 5' RACE reads. The table has fewer than 800,000 distinct CDR3 sequences, under 25% seen once. The sample consisted of blood. These receptors all come from a man aged 70-80 years in good health.

The chain carries TRBV28 and TRBJ2-7; D not resolved. Trimming cost V 8 bases and J 6 bases, with 11 bases left between them. Germline loops: CDR1 MDHEN, CDR2 SYDVKM. The CDR3 runs 11 residues. For the CDR3, the DNA is TGTGCCAGCCGCCGAGTTGGCGAGCAGTACTTC. It yields the protein CASRRVGEQYF.

The chain carries TRBV2 and TRBJ1-1, with a possible D match to TRBD1 (5 bases). V was pared by 7 bases and J by 0 bases, with 15 bases between. CDR1 is SNHLY, CDR2 FYNNEI, per germline. The CDR3 covers 15 residues. The DNA for the CDR3 is TGTGCCAGCAAATCAAATCGGGGGGTGAACACTGAAGCTTTCTTT. It specifies CASKSNRGVNTEAFF. Complete variable domain (other parts from reference TRBV2 and TRBJ1-1): EPEVTQTPSHQVTQMGQEVILRCVPISNHLYFYWYRQILGQKVEFLVSFYNNEISEKSEIFDDQFSVERPDGSNFTLKIRSTKLEDSAMYFCASKSNRGVNTEAFFGQGTRLTVV.

The chain carries TRBV21-1 and TRBJ1-1; TRBD1 is taken as the D call from the table, unchecked against the DNA. TRBV21-1 has pseudogene status. The CDR3 has 12 amino acids. The CDR3 sequence is CASMAGGTEAFF. The CDR3 DNA is TGTGCCAGCATGGCCGGGGGGACTGAAGCTTTCTTT.

The table lists this clonotype with a few counts. V usage is TRBV27 and J usage is TRBJ2-2; 9 positions agree with TRBD2. Germline trimming cut 2 bases from V and 1 base from J; bases unmatched to any gene: 2. Per the germline V gene, CDR1 is MNHEY and CDR2 is SMNVEV (reference sequence). The CDR3 covers 16 residues. The CDR3 DNA sequence: TGTGCCAGCAGTTTAGTAGCGGGAGAGAACACCGGGGAGCTGTTTTTT. This codes for CASSLVAGENTGELFF.

This clonotype was recorded at least ten times. The chain has TRBV18 and TRBJ2-3; no clear D gene. This CDR3 contains 12 residues. Trimming shortened V by 3 bases and J by 3 bases, and 4 bases separated the two germline ends. Germline CDR1 and CDR2: KGHSH and LQKENI. The chain's CDR3 is CASSPETDTQYF. In DNA, the CDR3 is TGTGCCAGCTCACCGGAGACAGATACGCAGTATTTT.

Of note for this clonotype: At one end the junction does not follow the germline gene, possibly because of a read error. V usage is TRBV20-1 and J usage is TRBJ2-3, with TRBD2 matching 7 bases. The CDR3 spans 14 residues. Germline values: CDR1 DFQATT, CDR2 SNEGSKA (reference sequence). This CDR3 is CSAGRGLSTDTQYF. For the CDR3, the DNA is TGCAGTGCTGGGAGGGGCTTAAGCACAGACACGCAGTATTTT.

The rearrangement joins TRBV7-3 to TRBJ2-3; the D is unclear. This CDR3 spans 14 amino acids. V lost 1 base and J 4 bases, leaving 9 bases between the germline ends. Germline CDR1 reads SGHTA; CDR2 reads FQGTGA. CDR3 nucleotides: TGTGCCAGCAGCTTAAGGGGATTTGCAGATACGCAGTATTTT. Translated: CASSLRGFADTQYF.

This clonotype was observed a handful of times. V gene TRBV15 combines with J gene TRBJ2-5; tentative D call: TRBD1 (8 bases). TRBJ2-7 explains the end of the DNA better; the J call may be wrong. This CDR3 is built from 15 residues. The germline V gene encodes CDR1 LNHNV and CDR2 YYDKDF (reference sequence). The CDR3 bases are TGTGCCACCAGCAGAGATCCCACAGGGGGGGACGAGCAGTACTTC. This translates into CATSRDPTGGDEQYF.

The sample holds a few counts of this clonotype. The chain recombines TRBV20-1 with TRBJ2-7; tentative D call: TRBD1 (7 bases). The V end lost 3 bases, the J end lost 5 bases, and 11 bases lay between the germline ends. This CDR3 has 12 residues. The germline V gene encodes CDR1 DFQATT and CDR2 SNEGSKA (reference sequence). The CDR3 DNA reads as TGCAGTGCTAGTCCAGGGGGGAACGAGCAGTACTTC. This codes for CSASPGGNEQYF.

The CDR3 DNA is TGCAGTCAGTATGGTGGCGATACGCAGCATTTT. This translates into CSQYGGDTQHF. J is TRBJ2-3 and V is TRBV20-1; no clear D gene. The end of the DNA fits TRBJ1-5 better, so the J call may be wrong. Germline values: CDR1 DFQATT, CDR2 SNEGSKA (reference sequence). This CDR3 comprises 11 residues.

Only a few counts were recorded for this clonotype. The J gene is TRBJ2-2, the V gene TRBV14, with 9 bases matching TRBD2. Germline CDR1 SGHDN, CDR2 FVKESK. The CDR3 runs 16 residues. The V and J ends lost 3 bases and 0 bases, in that order; junction bases with no gene match: 2. For the CDR3, the DNA is TGTGCCAGCAGCCAGGGACTAGCTTCGAACACCGGGGAGCTGTTTTTT. As protein: CASSQGLASNTGELFF.

The sample holds a few counts of this clonotype. The CDR3 loop is CASSLGGSAGYEQYF. CDR3 nucleotides: TGCGCCAGCAGCTTGGGAGGGTCGGCAGGCTACGAGCAGTACTTC. The chain is built from TRBV5-1 and TRBJ2-5; D perhaps matches TRBD2 (5 bases). TRBJ2-7 explains the end of the DNA better; the J call may be wrong. This CDR3 spans 15 amino acids. In germline, CDR1 is SGHRS, CDR2 YFSETQ.

CDR3 bases: TGCGCCAGCAGCCAAGATATGAGGGGGCAGTTCTTC. It codes for CASSQDMRGQFF. The chain uses TRBV4-3 and TRBJ2-5; D may match TRBD1 or TRBD2 (5 bases each). TRBJ2-1 matches the DNA end more closely, so the J call is doubtful. This CDR3 has 12 amino acids. Germline CDR1 and CDR2: LGHNA and YSLEER.

The rearrangement joins TRBV9 to TRBJ2-1; D might be TRBD1 (5 bases). Per the germline V gene, CDR1 is SGDLS and CDR2 is YYNGEE. CDR3 size: 14 residues. Trimming stripped 3 bases from V and 6 bases from J, with 13 bases between. CDR3 sequence (DNA): TGTGCCAGCAGCGCAACCAGGGTGGGCAATGAGCAGTTCTTC. Translated, it gives CASSATRVGNEQFF.

The chain links TRBV3-1 to TRBJ2-5; D is uncertain. V was trimmed by 1 base and J by 7 bases, leaving 7 bases between them. From germline, CDR1 is LGHDT and CDR2 YNNKEL (reference sequence). The length of the CDR3 is 12 residues. The CDR3 DNA sequence: TGTGCCAGCAGCCAAGGGCAGATGACCCAGTACTTC. Its protein product is CASSQGQMTQYF.

The chain joins TRBV11-2 to TRBJ2-3; unclear D gene. The CDR3 is 14 amino acids. Trimming cost V 0 bases and J 4 bases, with 8 bases left between them. Germline assignment: CDR1 SGHAT and CDR2 FQNNGV. CDR3 sequence reads: CASSLEIVSDTQYF. Written as DNA, the CDR3 is TGTGCCAGCAGCTTAGAGATAGTGTCAGATACGCAGTATTTT.

This rearrangement joins TRBV4-1 to TRBJ2-1; TRBD1 aligns across 9 bases. The ends lost 5 bases at V and 6 bases at J; junction bases unmatched: 5. Germline-derived CDR1 and CDR2 are MGHRA and YSYEKL. The CDR3 has 14 residues. The CDR3 loop reads CASSGQGLGNEQFF. The CDR3, as DNA: TGCGCCAGCAGCGGACAGGGGTTAGGCAATGAGCAGTTCTTC.

The chain links TRBV5-1 to TRBJ2-7; no firm D call. V lost 2 bases, J lost 2 bases, and 11 bases lay in between. The length of the CDR3 is 14 residues. Germline loops: CDR1 SGHRS, CDR2 YFSETQ. CDR3 coding DNA: TGCGCCAGCAGCTTTGGCAGTTCTACCTACGAGCAGTACTTC. Translated: CASSFGSSTYEQYF.

CDR3: CASSKDCQETQYF. CDR3 nucleotides: TGTGCCAGCAGCAAAGATTGCCAAGAGACCCAGTACTTC. This chain links TRBV21-1 with TRBJ2-5. TRBV21-1 is shown as a pseudogene. This CDR3 spans 13 amino acids.